The T cell receptor (beta chain) described here comes from a study of shared clonotypes between healthy human individuals (dated by TCRdb to 2018 to 2021). In terms of the full investigation: The cohort comprised two women and a few men aged 18 to 49 years. Leukapheresis yielded between about 0.85 and 9.5 billion PBMCs per donor. The study deeply sequenced blood TCR repertoires of about 5 healthy adults to estimate repertoire size and the extent of clonotype sharing between individuals. For each donor, CD4 naive and CD4 memory were each given three plates, CD8 naive was given two plates, and CD8 memory was given one plate. To increase sequencing depth and limit assay-specific biases, different laboratories used diverse techniques to prepare libraries and sequence TCR repertoires.

Using the deep immunoSEQ assay, multiplex PCR amplified TCR CDR3 regions from genomic DNA. Genomic DNA extracted from each cell subset was distributed evenly over all wells of several immunoSEQ 96-well plates, and each plate served as one replicate. For sorted subsets, about 220 ng of genomic DNA, equivalent to 25,000 to 35,000 T cell genomes, went into each replicate PCR. Purified libraries were measured with a Qubit 3.0 fluorometer, size-checked on a Bioanalyzer 2100, and measured again with the KAPA Library Quantification kit. Every immunoSEQ 96-well plate was sequenced on a dedicated single-read 150-cycle Illumina NextSeq 550 flow cell. The authors processed their data as follows. Because only junctional sequences without quality scores were contained in the immunoSEQ output, filtering matching that applied to full-length reads could not be performed. To assign V/J genes and CDR3, sequences were annotated using PyIR, a Python wrapper for IgBLAST v1.9, with IMGT germline references. Reads were removed for weak V/J assignments (E-value above 1e-6), missing CDR3, stop codons, out-of-frame junctions, or ambiguous translated residues. V3J clonotypes were defined as sequences sharing the same inferred V gene, J gene, and CDR3 amino acid sequence. Percentage overlap between repertoires was computed as shared unique clonotypes divided by the size of the smaller repertoire. Richness of each repertoire was evaluated using RTK rarefaction, the Chao1 estimator, and Recon v2.1 estimates of unobserved clonotypes. For all TCRbeta clonotypes obtained by the gDNA method from a few donors, generation probabilities were computed with OLGA. TCRdb limited this immuneACCESS table to in-frame rearrangements with V and J called. A share of clones is missing; checked studies link under half to unresolved V genes, and the rest is unexplained. V, J and clone size derive from that table, while D and trimming were established from the DNA sequence. Here the sample has 550,000 to 800,000 clones; 90% occur a single time. The ten largest clonotypes hold about a third of the sample.

The donors were healthy, HIV-negative adults with no recently reported acute infections or vaccinations. Every donor was a Caucasian adult residing in Nashville, Tennessee, USA. The CD8 memory samples were a combination of magnetically selected CD45RO+ cells and CCR7-negative CD45RA+ effector memory (TemRA) cells. Blood was obtained by leukapheresis, after which PBMCs were separated by Ficoll-Histopaque density gradient centrifugation and cryopreserved in liquid nitrogen vapor phase. Analytical flow cytometry was used to check the purity and quantity of each magnetically sorted T cell population. Each sorted fraction had its genomic DNA isolated and then quantified by UV absorbance on a Nanodrop 2000c. Note on this clone: What antigen it recognizes has not been identified. Base quality data are lacking; no much larger clone is found one base away.

The cysteine opens and the phenylalanine closes a CDR3 of 15 amino acids. The entry retains the CDR3 DNA only, 45 bases that are in frame from base 1. Trimming costs V 4 bases and J 2 bases, and their ends lie 13 bases apart. CDR1 SNHLY and CDR2 FYNNEI were looked up in the germline V gene. What the research found in general, with its limitations: Sampling was restricted to blood, and TCR repertoires in tissues likely differ from the TCR repertoires found in blood. Naive subsets generally had larger estimated clonotype richness than memory subsets. The small number of donors limited the genetic and exposure-history diversity represented. Based on pairwise subsampling, the degree of clonotype sharing among donors was expected to be affected by sequencing depth. Even with the large sequencing depth, rarefaction of the sorted-subset datasets indicated that sequencing was incomplete. Compared with non-shared clonotypes, clonotypes shared by all four sorted-subset donors had higher generation probabilities. When several donors were compared, the shared fraction of clonotypes was around 5.1% for naive CD4, about 4% for naive CD8, 2% to 2.5% for memory CD4, and roughly 0.43% for memory CD8.

The chain was built from TRBV2 and TRBJ2-3, with an unclear D gene assignment. The specimen sequenced was memory CD8+ T cells from PBMCs. The cell subset or site label on this specimen signifies: CD45RO+ cells pooled with CCR7-negative TemRA cells. The source is a man aged 18 to 30 in good health. Some clones in this sample may be carry-over from other donors' samples. The nucleotide sequence is given as TGTGCCAGCAGTGTGTCGGGTTTCATCACAGATACGCAGTATTTT. Its translation is CASSVSGFITDTQYF.